The 9 T cell receptor beta chains given below trace back to one sample, sequenced in a study of cytomegalovirus exposure and HLA in healthy donors. The study ran its PCR with 60 Vbeta and 13 Jbeta primers. Profiling relied on immunoSEQ multiplex PCR, and the TCRdb table lists in-frame clones only, not all of them. The data hold 75,000 to 100,000 clones, with over 75% observed a single time. Sequenced sample: PBMCs. Every receptor here comes from a man aged 40-49 years in good health and CMV-seronegative.

This chain uses TRBV7-8 with TRBJ2-7; 8 bases agree with TRBD1. The V segment lost 5 bases and the J segment 0 bases; nucleotides outside the gene matches: 6. The CDR3 runs 15 residues. The germline V gene has CDR1 SGHVS and CDR2 FQNEAQ. The CDR3 sequence is CASSASGTGSYEQYF. CDR3 bases: TGTGCCAGCAGCGCTTCCGGGACAGGCTCCTACGAGCAGTACTTC.

This sequence joins TRBV5-4 and TRBJ2-1, with 9 bases identical to TRBD2. The CDR3 is 17 residues long. Losses at the gene ends were 1 base for V and 1 base for J; bases not matched to a gene: 6. Germline V lookup: CDR1 SGHNT, CDR2 YYREEE (reference sequence). Here the CDR3 DNA reads TGTGCCAGCAGCTTGCCATCTCTAGCGGGGTCCTACAATGAGCAGTTCTTC. It specifies CASSLPSLAGSYNEQFF.

The gene calls are TRBV7-2 and TRBJ2-1; 7 nucleotides agree with TRBD2. Germline V lookup: CDR1 SGHTA, CDR2 FQGNSA. J lost 5 bases, V lost 1 base, and 5 bases had no gene match. This CDR3 is 15 amino acids long. CDR3 nucleotides: TGTGCCAGCAGCTTAGTTGCTAGCGGAGACAATGAGCAGTTCTTC. Its translation: CASSLVASGDNEQFF.

The V and J genes are TRBV4-2 and TRBJ2-5; the match to TRBD2 covers 11 bases. V gave up 0 bases and J gave up 7 bases; unmatched junction bases: 10. The CDR3 spans 17 residues. Germline V CDR1 and CDR2: LGHNA, YNFKEQ. CDR3 residues: CASSQETLAGGARTQYF. CDR3 bases: TGTGCCAGCAGCCAAGAAACTTTAGCGGGGGGGGCCCGGACCCAGTACTTC.

The chain links TRBV18 to TRBJ1-3, with 7 nucleotides matching TRBD1. This CDR3 region has 19 residues. CDR1 is KGHSH and CDR2 is LQKENI in the germline V gene. After removal of 0 bases from V and 2 bases from J, the junction contained 13 bases not matched to a gene. DNA of the CDR3: TGTGCCAGCTCACCACCCTCTGGGACAGAGGTGCGGACTGGAAACACCATATATTTT. The encoded protein is CASSPPSGTEVRTGNTIYF.

CDR3 DNA sequence: TGTGCCAGCAGCTTAGGTGTAGCGGGAGGCTCCTACAATGAGCAGTTCTTC. Its protein is CASSLGVAGGSYNEQFF. The chain joins TRBV11-2 to TRBJ2-1, with 10 bases fitting TRBD2. CDR1 is SGHAT and CDR2 is FQNNGV in the germline V gene. This CDR3 contains 17 residues. Trimming removed 1 base from V and 0 bases from J; junction bases left unmatched: 3. The full variable domain, in which reference TRBV11-2 and TRBJ2-1 provide the parts outside the CDR3, is EAGVAQSPRYKIIEKRQSVAFWCNPISGHATLYWYQQILGQGPKLLIQFQNNGVVDDSQLPKDRFSAERLKGVDSTLKIQPAKLEDSAVYLCASSLGVAGGSYNEQFFGPGTRLTVL.

This clone showed up just a few times. The genes are TRBV6-1 and TRBJ1-3, with a weak D call TRBD1 (5 bases). This CDR3 contains 14 residues. Germline values: CDR1 MNHNS, CDR2 SASEGT. Deletions cut 7 bases from V and 4 bases from J, with 14 bases between. The CDR3 sequence is CASTVDRGGNTIYF. For the CDR3, the DNA is TGTGCCAGCACCGTTGACAGAGGCGGAAACACCATATATTTT.

The rearrangement uses TRBV11-2 and TRBJ1-2, with TRBD1 matching 8 bases. Germline V gives CDR1 SGHAT, CDR2 FQNNGV. The trim removed 1 base at V and 5 bases at J, leaving 6 bases unmatched. The CDR3 contains 15 residues. The CDR3 loop reads CASSLGTGRGYGYTF. The DNA for the CDR3 is TGTGCCAGCAGCTTAGGGACAGGGAGGGGTTATGGCTACACCTTC.

The chain is built from TRBV25-1 and TRBJ2-7, with 8 positions matching TRBD1. The CDR3 consists of 13 residues. The ends lost 4 bases at V and 8 bases at J; junction bases unmatched: 7. Per germline, CDR1 MGHDK and CDR2 SYGVNS. The CDR3 sequence is CASSGQGSSKQYF. The DNA for the CDR3 is TGTGCCAGCAGTGGACAGGGGTCGAGCAAGCAGTACTTC.